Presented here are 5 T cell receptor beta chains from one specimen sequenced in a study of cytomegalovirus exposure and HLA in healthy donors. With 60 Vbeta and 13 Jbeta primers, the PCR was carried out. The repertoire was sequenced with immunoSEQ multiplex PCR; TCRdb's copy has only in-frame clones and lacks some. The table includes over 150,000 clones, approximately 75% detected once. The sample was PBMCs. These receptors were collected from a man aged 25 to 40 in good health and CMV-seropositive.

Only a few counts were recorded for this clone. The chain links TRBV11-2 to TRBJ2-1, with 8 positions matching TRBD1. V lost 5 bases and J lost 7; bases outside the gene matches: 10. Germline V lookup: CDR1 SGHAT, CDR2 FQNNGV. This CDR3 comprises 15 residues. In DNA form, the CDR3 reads TGTGCCAGCAGCCATAGACAGGGGCCCTTAAATGAGCAGTTCTTC. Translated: CASSHRQGPLNEQFF.

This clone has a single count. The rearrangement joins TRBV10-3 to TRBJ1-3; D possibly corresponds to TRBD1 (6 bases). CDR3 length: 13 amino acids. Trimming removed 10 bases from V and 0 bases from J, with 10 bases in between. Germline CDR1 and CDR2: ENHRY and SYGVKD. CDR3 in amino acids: CATMDSSGNTIYF. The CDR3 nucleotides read TGTGCCACCATGGACAGCTCTGGAAACACCATATATTTT.

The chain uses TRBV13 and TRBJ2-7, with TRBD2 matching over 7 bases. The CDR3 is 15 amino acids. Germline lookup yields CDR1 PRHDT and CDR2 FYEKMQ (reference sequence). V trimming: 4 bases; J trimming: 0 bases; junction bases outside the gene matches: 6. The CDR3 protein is CASSSREESSYEQYF. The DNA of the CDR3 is TGTGCCAGCAGCTCCCGGGAGGAGAGCTCCTACGAGCAGTACTTC.

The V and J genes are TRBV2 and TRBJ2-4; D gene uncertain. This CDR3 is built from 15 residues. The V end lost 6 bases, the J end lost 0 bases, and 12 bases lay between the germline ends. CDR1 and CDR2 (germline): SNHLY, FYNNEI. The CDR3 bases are TGTGCCAGCAGGGGCCCATTGGGAGCCAAAAACATTCAGTACTTC. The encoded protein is CASRGPLGAKNIQYF.

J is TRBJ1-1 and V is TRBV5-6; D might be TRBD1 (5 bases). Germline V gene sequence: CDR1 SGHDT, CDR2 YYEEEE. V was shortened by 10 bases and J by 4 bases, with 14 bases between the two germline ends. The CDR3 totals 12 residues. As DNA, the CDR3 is TGTGCCGGCTTACGGGGGAGCACTGAAGCTTTCTTT. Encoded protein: CAGLRGSTEAFF.